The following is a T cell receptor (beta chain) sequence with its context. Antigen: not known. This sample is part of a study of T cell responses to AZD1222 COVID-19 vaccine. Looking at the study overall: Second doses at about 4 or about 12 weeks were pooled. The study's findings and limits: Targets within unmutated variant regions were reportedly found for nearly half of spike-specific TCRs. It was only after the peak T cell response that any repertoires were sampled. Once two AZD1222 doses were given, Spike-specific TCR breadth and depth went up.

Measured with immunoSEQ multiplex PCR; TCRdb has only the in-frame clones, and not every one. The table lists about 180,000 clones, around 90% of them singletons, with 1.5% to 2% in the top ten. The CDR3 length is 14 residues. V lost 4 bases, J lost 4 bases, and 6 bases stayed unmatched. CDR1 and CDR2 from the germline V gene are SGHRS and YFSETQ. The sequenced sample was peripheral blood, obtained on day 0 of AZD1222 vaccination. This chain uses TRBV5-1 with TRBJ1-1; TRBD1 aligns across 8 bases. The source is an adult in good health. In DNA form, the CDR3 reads TGCGCCAGCAGCGCAGGACAGGGTAGCACTGAAGCTTTCTTT. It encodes CASSAGQGSTEAFF.